The 2 T cell receptor beta chains below all came from one sample that was sequenced in a study of patients and donors after allogeneic stem cell transplantation. In TCRdb, the RT-PCR reads were re-called with MiXCR into one record per CDR3 protein. Of 150,000 to 200,000 distinct CDR3 sequences listed, 30% were seen once; the top ten hold around 3%. The sequenced material came from blood, either unsorted or a sorted T cell fraction (not recorded which). These receptors originate from a human donor who was either an allogeneic HSCT recipient or a stem cell or donor lymphocyte infusion donor (not recorded which). It is not recorded whose cells these are; they may come from a transplant donor.

This rearrangement joins TRBV20-1 to TRBJ2-7; 14 bases agree with TRBD2. Germline V gives CDR1 DFQATT, CDR2 SNEGSKA (reference sequence). J was trimmed by 3 bases and V by 0 bases; bases with no gene match: 1. CDR3 length: 15 amino acids. The CDR3 DNA sequence: TGCAGTGCTAGAGAGACTAGCGGGAGGGACTACGAGCAGTACTTC. Its translation is CSARETSGRDYEQYF.

This clonotype was picked up a small number of times. The genes are TRBV20-1 and TRBJ1-1; D not resolved. Trimming stripped 3 bases from V and 4 bases from J, with 24 bases between. CDR1 DFQATT and CDR2 SNEGSKA come from the germline V gene (reference sequence). The CDR3 consists of 17 residues. CDR3 sequence reads: CSARDTLRGWWSTEAFF. Written as DNA, the CDR3 is TGCAGTGCTAGGGATACTCTTCGGGGATGGTGGAGCACTGAAGCTTTCTTT.